Detailed here is one TCR beta chain. A far larger clone is a single base away, which makes a read error likely. This entry comes from a study of prognosis after radiotherapy for stage I lung cancer. Study as a whole: Patients (approximately 13 men, about six women) were aged about 50 to 95, median about 70 years. Radiotherapy was SBRT in 3 to 5 fractions with a biologically effective dose of at least 100 Gy. Tumors proved to be squamous cell carcinoma in roughly 7 patients and represented adenocarcinoma in 12 to 13.

Germline assignment: CDR1 MNHEY and CDR2 SVGEGT. This CDR3 contains 15 residues. Two-round multiplex PCR, the amplification method, yielded TCR beta CDR3 from genomic DNA. Primers (each specific to one TRBV or TRBJ gene) were used in first-round PCR. MiXCR, applied by TCRdb to the multiplex PCR reads, yields one record per CDR3 protein. Of about 35,000 distinct CDR3 sequences in the sample, about 34% were seen once. This TCR came from a donor at least 50 years old with non-small cell lung cancer. The rearrangement joins TRBV6-2 or TRBV6-3 to TRBJ2-6; D might be TRBD1 or TRBD2, each matching 5 bases. Sequenced here: PBMCs, sampled before or after stereotactic body radiation therapy (not recorded which). This CDR3 reads CSSSVGTSGANVLTF. In DNA, the CDR3 is TGTTCCAGCAGTGTCGGGACCTCTGGGGCCAACGTCCTGACTTTC.